The clone carrying this TCR beta chain was seen just once. Its antigen is currently unknown. Autoimmune disease history or systemic immunosuppression led to patient exclusion. This specimen comes from a study of OX40 agonist ivuxolimab in advanced cancers. Study-wide results and caveats: What antigens the expanded peripheral T cells recognized was never established.

Generated by immunoSEQ multiplex PCR, the TCRdb table keeps only in-frame clones and is missing some. The profile shows 75,000 to 95,000 clones, over 80% of them singletons. The CDR3 runs 14 residues. Germline V gene sequence: CDR1 SGHTA, CDR2 FQGNSA. Trimming stripped 1 base from V and 1 base from J, with 7 bases between. The clonotype was recovered from an adult with an advanced solid tumor such as melanoma, head and neck, liver or kidney cancer. The input for sequencing was CD4+ or CD8+ T cells sorted from blood, taken in a trial of the OX40 agonist ivuxolimab. This chain connects TRBV7-2 to TRBJ1-1, with D unresolved. CDR3 region: CASSLGPGNTEAFF. Written as DNA, the CDR3 is TGTGCCAGCAGCTTAGGTCCGGGGAACACTGAAGCTTTCTTT. Full variable domain (outside the CDR3, taken from reference TRBV7-2 and TRBJ1-1): GAGVSQSPSNKVTEKGKDVELRCDPISGHTALYWYRQSLGQGLEFLIYFQGNSAPDKSGLPSDRFSAERTGGSVSTLTIQRTQQEDSAVYLCASSLGPGNTEAFFGQGTRLTVV.